This T cell receptor (beta chain) was recorded in a study of T cells in Graves' hyperthyroidism and ophthalmopathy. Findings and caveats of the study: Ophthalmopathy was predicted by the model a median of about 6.7 months ahead of onset. Clonotypes that were expanded in thyroid above 0.001 mostly appeared in blood too.

This clonotype was seen a handful of times. Its antigen is not identified. Graves' hyperthyroidism is called stable when ophthalmopathy does not progress within 18 months. Hyperthyroidism was newly diagnosed in patients aged 18 to 65 (duration under 2 months). Using RNA transcripts as the source, TCR beta CDR3 regions were amplified. When the TCR CDR3 underwent first-round RT-PCR, the HTBI primer set was used. A single record per CDR3 protein comes from TCRdb applying MiXCR to the multiplex PCR reads. The repertoire holds 470,000 or so distinct CDR3 sequences, with about a fifth as singletons. This CDR3 spans 15 amino acids. Trimming removed 0 bases from V and 0 bases from J, with 7 bases in between. The germline gives CDR1 SGDLS, CDR2 YYNGEE.

The receptor's source is a man between 18 and 35 years old with Graves' hyperthyroidism. The sample consisted of blood. V is TRBV9 and J is TRBJ1-5; D gene unclear. The DNA for the CDR3 is TGTGCCAGCAGCGTAGGGGAGTTTAGCAATCAGCCCCAGCATTTT. This codes for CASSVGEFSNQPQHF.